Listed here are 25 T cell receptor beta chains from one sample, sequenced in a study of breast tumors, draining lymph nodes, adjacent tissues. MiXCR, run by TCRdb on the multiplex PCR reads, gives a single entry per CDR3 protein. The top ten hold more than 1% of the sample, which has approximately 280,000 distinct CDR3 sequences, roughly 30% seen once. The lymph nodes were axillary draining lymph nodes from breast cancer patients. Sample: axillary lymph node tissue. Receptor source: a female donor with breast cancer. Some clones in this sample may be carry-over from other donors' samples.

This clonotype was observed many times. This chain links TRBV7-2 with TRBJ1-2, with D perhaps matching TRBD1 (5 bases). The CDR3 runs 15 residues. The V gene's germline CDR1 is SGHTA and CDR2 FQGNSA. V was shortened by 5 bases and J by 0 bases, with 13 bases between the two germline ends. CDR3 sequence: CASSHSGGTNYGYTF. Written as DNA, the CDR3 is TGTGCCAGCAGCCACTCCGGGGGGACTAACTATGGCTACACCTTC.

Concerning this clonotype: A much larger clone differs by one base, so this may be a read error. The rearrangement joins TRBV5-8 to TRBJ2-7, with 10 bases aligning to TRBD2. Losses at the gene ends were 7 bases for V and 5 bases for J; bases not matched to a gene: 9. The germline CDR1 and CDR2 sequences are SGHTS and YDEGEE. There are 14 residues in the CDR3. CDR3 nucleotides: TGTGCCAGCTGCAGGACTAGCGGAACCCACGAGCAGTACTTC. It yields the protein CASCRTSGTHEQYF.

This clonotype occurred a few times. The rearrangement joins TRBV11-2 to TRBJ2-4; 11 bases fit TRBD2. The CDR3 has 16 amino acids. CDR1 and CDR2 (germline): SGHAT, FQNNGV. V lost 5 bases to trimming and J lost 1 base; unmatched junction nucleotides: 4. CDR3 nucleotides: TGTGCCAGCAGCGTGACTAGCGGGACGGCCAAAAACATTCAGTACTTC. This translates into CASSVTSGTAKNIQYF.

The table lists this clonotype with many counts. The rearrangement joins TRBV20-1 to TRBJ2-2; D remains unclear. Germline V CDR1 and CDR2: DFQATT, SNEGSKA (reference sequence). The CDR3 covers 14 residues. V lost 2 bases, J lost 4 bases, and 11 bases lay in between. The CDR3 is CSARKPTSTGELFF. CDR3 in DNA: TGCAGTGCTAGAAAACCAACATCCACCGGGGAGCTGTTTTTT.

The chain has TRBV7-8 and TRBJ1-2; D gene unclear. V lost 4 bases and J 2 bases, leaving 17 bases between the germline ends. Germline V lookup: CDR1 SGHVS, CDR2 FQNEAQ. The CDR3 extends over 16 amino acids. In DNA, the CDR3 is TGTGCCAGCAGCTCGCAAACCGGGTTTCGCAACTATGGCTACACCTTC. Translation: CASSSQTGFRNYGYTF.

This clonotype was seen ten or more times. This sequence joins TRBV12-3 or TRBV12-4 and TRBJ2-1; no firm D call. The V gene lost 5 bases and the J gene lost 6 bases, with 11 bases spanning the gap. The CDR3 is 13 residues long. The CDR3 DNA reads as TGTGCCAGCAGTCAACCGGTAGTCAATGAGCAGTTCTTC. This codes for CASSQPVVNEQFF.

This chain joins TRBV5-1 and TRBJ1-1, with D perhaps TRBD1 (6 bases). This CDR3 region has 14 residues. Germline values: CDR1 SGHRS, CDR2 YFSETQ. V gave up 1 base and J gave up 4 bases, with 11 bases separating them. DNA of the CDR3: TGCGCCAGCAGCTTGCCAGGGGAGACCACTGAAGCTTTCTTT. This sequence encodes CASSLPGETTEAFF.

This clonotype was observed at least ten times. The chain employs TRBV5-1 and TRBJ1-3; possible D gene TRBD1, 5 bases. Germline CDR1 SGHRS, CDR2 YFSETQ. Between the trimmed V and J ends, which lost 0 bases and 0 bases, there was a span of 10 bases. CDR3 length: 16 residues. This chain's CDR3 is CASSLDRTYSGNTIYF. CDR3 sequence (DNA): TGCGCCAGCAGCTTGGACAGGACATACTCTGGAAACACCATATATTTT.

In DNA, the CDR3 is TGTGCCAGGGTCGGGACGCCGAGGGGCTACGAGCAGTACTTC. This codes for CARVGTPRGYEQYF. This rearrangement joins TRBV25-1 to TRBJ2-7; D may correspond to TRBD1 or TRBD2 (5 bases each). V was cut by 9 bases and J by 3 bases, with 18 bases left in between. There are 14 residues in the CDR3. Germline V gives CDR1 MGHDK, CDR2 SYGVNS.

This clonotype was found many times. The CDR3, as DNA: TGCAGTGCTAGAGTTGCCCTAGCGGGAGGCTCGTGGGATGAGCAGTTCTTC. Residues: CSARVALAGGSWDEQFF. This rearrangement joins TRBV20-1 to TRBJ2-1; 11 bases align to TRBD2. Trimming cost V 1 base and J 8 bases; bases outside gene matches: 13. This CDR3 region has 17 residues. Germline CDR1 and CDR2: DFQATT and SNEGSKA (reference sequence).

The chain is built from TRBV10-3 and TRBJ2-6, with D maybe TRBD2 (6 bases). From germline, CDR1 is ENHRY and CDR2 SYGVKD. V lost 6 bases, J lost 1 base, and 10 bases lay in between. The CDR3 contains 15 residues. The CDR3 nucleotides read TGTGCCATCAGGGCTAGCGAGTCTGGGGCCAACGTCCTGACTTTC. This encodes CAIRASESGANVLTF.

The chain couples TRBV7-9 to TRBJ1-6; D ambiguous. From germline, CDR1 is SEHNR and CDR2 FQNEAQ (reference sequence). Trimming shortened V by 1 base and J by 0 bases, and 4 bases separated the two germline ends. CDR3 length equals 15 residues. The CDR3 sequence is CASSLGVSYNSPLHF. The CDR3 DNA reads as TGTGCCAGCAGCTTAGGAGTCTCCTATAATTCACCCCTCCACTTT.

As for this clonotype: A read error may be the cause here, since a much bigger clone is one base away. In DNA, the CDR3 is TGTGCCATCAGTGAGTCGGCTGGGAGGGCCCAGTACTTC. Protein sequence: CAISESAGRAQYF. V is TRBV10-3 and J is TRBJ2-5, with 7 nucleotides matching TRBD2. CDR1 and CDR2 (germline): ENHRY, SYGVKD. The CDR3 runs 13 residues. V gave up 0 bases and J gave up 9 bases; unmatched junction bases: 4.

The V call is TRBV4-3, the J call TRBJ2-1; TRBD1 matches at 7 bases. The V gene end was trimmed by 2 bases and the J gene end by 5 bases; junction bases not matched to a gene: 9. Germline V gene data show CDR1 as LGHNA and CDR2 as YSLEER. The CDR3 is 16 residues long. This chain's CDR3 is CASSQNRGAGHNEQFF. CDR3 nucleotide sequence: TGCGCCAGCAGCCAAAACAGGGGAGCTGGCCACAATGAGCAGTTCTTC.

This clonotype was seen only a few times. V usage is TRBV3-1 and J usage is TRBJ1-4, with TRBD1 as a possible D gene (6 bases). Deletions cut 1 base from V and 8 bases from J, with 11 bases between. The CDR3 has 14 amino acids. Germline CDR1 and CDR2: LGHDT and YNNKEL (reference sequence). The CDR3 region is CASSQGAGEEKLFF. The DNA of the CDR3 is TGTGCCAGCAGCCAAGGGGCAGGGGAAGAAAAACTGTTTTTT.

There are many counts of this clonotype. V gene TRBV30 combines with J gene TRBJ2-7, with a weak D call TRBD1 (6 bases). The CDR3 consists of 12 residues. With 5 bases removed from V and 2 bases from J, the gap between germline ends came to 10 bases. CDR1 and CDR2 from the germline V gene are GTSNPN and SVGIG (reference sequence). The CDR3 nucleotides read TGTGCCTGGGGACAGAGCACCTACGAGCAGTACTTC. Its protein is CAWGQSTYEQYF.

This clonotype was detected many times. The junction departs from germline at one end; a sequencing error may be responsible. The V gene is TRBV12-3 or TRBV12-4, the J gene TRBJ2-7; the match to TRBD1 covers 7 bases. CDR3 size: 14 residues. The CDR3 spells CASGLNRGTGEQYF. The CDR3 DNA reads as TGTGCCAGCGGTTTAAACAGGGGTACGGGCGAGCAGTACTTC.

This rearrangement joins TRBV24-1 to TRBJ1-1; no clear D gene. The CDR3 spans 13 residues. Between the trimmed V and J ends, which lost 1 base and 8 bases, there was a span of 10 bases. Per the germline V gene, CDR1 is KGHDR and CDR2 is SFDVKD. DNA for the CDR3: TGTGCCACCAGTGATTTATCGAACGACGAAGCTTTCTTT. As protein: CATSDLSNDEAFF.

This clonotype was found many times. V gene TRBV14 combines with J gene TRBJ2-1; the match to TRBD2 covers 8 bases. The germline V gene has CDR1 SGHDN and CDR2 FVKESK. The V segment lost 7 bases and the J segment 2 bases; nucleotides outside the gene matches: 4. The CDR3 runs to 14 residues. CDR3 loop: CASTLAGTYNEQFF. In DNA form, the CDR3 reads TGTGCCAGCACCCTAGCGGGTACCTACAATGAGCAGTTCTTC.

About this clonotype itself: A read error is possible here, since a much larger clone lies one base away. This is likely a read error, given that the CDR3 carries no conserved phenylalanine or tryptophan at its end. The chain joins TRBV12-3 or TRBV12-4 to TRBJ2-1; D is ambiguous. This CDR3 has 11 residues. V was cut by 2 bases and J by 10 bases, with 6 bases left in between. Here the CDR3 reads CASSLQREQFC. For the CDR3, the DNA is TGTGCCAGCAGTTTACAGCGAGAGCAGTTCTGC.

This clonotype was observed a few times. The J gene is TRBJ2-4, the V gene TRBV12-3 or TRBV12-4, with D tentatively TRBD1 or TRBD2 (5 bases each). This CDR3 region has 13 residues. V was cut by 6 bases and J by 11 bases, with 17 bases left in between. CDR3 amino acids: CASSSDWGLVQYF. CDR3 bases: TGTGCCAGCAGCTCTGACTGGGGGTTGGTTCAGTACTTC.

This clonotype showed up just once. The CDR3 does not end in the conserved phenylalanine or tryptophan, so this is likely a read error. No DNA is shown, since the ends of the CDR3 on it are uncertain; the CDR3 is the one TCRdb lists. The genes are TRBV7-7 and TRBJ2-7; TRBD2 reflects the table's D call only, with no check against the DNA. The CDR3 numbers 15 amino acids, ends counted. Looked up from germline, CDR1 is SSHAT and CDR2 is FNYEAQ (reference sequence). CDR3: CASSYNVAGGSTSST.

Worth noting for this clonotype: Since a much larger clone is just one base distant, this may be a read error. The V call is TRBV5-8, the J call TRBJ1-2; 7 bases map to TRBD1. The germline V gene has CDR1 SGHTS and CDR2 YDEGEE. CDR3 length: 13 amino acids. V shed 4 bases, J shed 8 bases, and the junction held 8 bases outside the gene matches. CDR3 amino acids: CASSPTGTAGYTF. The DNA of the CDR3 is TGTGCCAGCAGCCCGACAGGGACGGCCGGCTACACCTTC.

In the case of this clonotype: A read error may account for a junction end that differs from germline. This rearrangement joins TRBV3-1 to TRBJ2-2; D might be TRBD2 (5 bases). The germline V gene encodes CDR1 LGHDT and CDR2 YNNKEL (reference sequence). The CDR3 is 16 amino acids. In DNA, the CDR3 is TGTGCCAGTAGCCCGCCCGGACTCTCGAACACCGGGGAGCTGTTTTTT. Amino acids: CASSPPGLSNTGELFF.

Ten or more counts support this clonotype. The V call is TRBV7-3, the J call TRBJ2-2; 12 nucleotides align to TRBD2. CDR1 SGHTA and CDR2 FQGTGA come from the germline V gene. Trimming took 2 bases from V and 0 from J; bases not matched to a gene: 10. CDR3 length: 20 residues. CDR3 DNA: TGTGCCAGCAGCTTACCGGGACTAGCGGGTAAGTTCGCGAACACCGGGGAGCTGTTTTTT. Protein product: CASSLPGLAGKFANTGELFF.